Detailed here is one T cell receptor beta chain. The data originate from a study of monozygotic twins with inflammatory bowel disease. The CDR3 is made up of 12 amino acids. Germline V gene lookup returns CDR1 DFQATT and CDR2 SNEGSKA (reference sequence). For each CDR3 protein, TCRdb gives one entry from its re-call of the 5' RACE reads, without DNA. Here the sample table reports approximately 200,000 distinct CDR3 sequences. Source material: blood. This chain connects TRBV20-1 to TRBJ1-1; TCRdb's D call of TRBD1 is untestable without DNA. This TCR was recovered from a human donor with ulcerative colitis or Crohn's disease, or a healthy co-twin of an affected twin (not recorded which). The CDR3 loop reads CSAATVNTEAFF.